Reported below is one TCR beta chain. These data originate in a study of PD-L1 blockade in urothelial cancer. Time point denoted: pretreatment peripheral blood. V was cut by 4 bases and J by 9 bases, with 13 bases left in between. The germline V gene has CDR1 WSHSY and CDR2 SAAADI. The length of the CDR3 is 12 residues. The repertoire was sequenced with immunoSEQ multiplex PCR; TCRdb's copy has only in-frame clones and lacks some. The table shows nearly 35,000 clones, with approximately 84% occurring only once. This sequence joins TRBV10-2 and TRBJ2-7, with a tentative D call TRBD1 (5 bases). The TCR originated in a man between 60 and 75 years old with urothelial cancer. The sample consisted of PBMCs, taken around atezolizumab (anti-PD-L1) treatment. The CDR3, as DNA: TGCGCCAGCAGTGCCCCCCAGGGCGGGCAGTACTTC. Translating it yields CASSAPQGGQYF.